The 3 T cell receptor beta chains given below trace back to one sample, sequenced in a study of CD8 T cells in ankylosing spondylitis. TCRdb reprocessed the 5' RACE reads with MiXCR, giving one entry per CDR3 protein. In the table there are 150,000 or so distinct CDR3 sequences, under 35% of which are singletons. The sample was synovial fluid, either unsorted or a sorted T cell fraction (not recorded which). The receptors originated from a male donor with ankylosing spondylitis.

This clonotype occurred a few times. The chain carries TRBV20-1 and TRBJ1-1, with 7 positions matching TRBD1. The CDR3 totals 15 residues. V shed 0 bases and J 3 bases; nucleotides not matched to a gene: 7. Germline V lookup: CDR1 DFQATT, CDR2 SNEGSKA (reference sequence). CDR3 in amino acids: CSARDQAGGDTEAFF. CDR3 nucleotides: TGCAGTGCTAGAGATCAGGCAGGGGGAGACACTGAAGCTTTCTTT.

This clonotype was detected a few times. At one end the junction does not follow the germline gene, possibly because of a read error. V is TRBV6-5 and J is TRBJ2-7; the D call may be TRBD1 or TRBD2 (5 bases each). The CDR3 runs 16 residues. Germline CDR1 is MNHEY and CDR2 is SVGAGI. DNA for the CDR3: TGTGCCAGCAGTTACTCGAGAGGGGTTCCCTCCTCCGAGCAGTACTTC. The encoded protein is CASSYSRGVPSSEQYF.

This clonotype was observed once. V usage is TRBV12-5 and J usage is TRBJ1-3; D call uncertain. The germline V gene has CDR1 LGHNT and CDR2 FRNRAP. Trimming left V 6 bases short and J 8 bases short, with 8 bases between. The CDR3 is 11 amino acids. The CDR3 region is CASGYGDTIYF. Here the CDR3 DNA reads TGTGCTAGTGGCTACGGGGACACCATATATTTT. Complete variable domain (other parts from reference TRBV12-5 and TRBJ1-3): DARVTQTPRHKVTEMGQEVTMRCQPILGHNTVFWYRQTMMQGLELLAYFRNRAPLDDSGMPKDRFSAEMPDATLATLKIQPSEPRDSAVYFCASGYGDTIYFGEGSWLTVV.